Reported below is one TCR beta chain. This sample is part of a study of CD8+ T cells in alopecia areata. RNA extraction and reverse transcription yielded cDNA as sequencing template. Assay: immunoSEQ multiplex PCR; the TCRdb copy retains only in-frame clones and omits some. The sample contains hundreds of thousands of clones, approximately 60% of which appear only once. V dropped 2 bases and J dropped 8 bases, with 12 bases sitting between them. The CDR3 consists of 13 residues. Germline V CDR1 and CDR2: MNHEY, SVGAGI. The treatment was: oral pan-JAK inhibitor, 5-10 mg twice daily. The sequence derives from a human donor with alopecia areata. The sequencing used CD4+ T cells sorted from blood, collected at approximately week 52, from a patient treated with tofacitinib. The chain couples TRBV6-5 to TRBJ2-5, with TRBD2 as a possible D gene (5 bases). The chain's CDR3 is CASSYGSVATQYF. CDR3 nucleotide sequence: TGTGCCAGCAGTTACGGGAGCGTCGCAACCCAGTACTTC.